Included here is one T cell receptor beta chain sequence, with context. Its antigen is currently unknown. This specimen comes from a study of radiotherapy plus CTLA-4 blockade in lung cancer. Study at large: Objective responses were seen in about a sixth of patients, disease control in over 25%. Study-level findings and limits: In blood, after radiotherapy plus ipilimumab, tumor-derived TCR clones expanded.

Measured with immunoSEQ multiplex PCR; TCRdb has only the in-frame clones, and not every one. The data show around 82,000 clones, around 87% seen once. Deletions cut 6 bases from V and 11 bases from J, with 25 bases between. The CDR3 runs 15 residues. The germline CDR1 and CDR2 sequences are MNHEY and SMNVEV (reference sequence). The gene calls are TRBV27 and TRBJ1-1; TRBD1 is a possible D gene (6 bases). This TCR came from a human donor with non-small cell lung cancer that progressed on radiotherapy plus ipilimumab. The material sequenced was peripheral blood, taken from a patient treated with radiotherapy plus ipilimumab. In nucleotides, the CDR3 is TGTGCCAGCAGCTCCACTATGGGAATGACAGGCACGGCTTTCTTT. Translated, it gives CASSSTMGMTGTAFF.